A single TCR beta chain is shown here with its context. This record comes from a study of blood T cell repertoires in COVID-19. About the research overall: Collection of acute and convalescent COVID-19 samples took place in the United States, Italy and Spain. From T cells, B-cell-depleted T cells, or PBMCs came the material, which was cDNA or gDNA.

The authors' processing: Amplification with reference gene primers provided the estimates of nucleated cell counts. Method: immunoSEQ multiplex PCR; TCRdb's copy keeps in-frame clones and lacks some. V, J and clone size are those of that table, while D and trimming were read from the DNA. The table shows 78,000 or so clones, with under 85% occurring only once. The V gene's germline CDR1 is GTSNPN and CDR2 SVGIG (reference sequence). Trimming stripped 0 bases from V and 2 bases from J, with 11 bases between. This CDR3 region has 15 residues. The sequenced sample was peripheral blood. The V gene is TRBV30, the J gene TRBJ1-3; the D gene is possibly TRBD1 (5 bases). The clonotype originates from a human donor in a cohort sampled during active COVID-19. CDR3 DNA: TGTGCCTGGAGTGTAGTGGGGGGGGCTGGAAACACCATATATTTT. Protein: CAWSVVGGAGNTIYF.